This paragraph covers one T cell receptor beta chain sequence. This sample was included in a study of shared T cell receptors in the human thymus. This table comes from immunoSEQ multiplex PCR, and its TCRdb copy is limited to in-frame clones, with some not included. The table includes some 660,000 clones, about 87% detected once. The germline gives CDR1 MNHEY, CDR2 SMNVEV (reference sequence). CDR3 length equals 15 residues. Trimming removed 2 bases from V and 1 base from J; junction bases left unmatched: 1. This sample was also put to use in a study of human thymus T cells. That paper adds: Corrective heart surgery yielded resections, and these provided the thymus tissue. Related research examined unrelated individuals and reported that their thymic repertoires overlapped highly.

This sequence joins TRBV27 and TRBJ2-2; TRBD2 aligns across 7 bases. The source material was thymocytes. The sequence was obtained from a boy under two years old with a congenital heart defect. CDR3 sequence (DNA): TGTGCCAGCAGTTTAAGCGGGGAGAACACCGGGGAGCTGTTTTTT. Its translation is CASSLSGENTGELFF.